This T cell receptor beta chain was retrieved from a study of blood T cell repertoires in COVID-19. As for the study in general: The United States, Italy and Spain supplied acute and convalescent COVID-19 samples. PBMCs, B-cell-depleted T cells, or T cells provided the cDNA or gDNA that made up the material.

Seattle patient enrollment occurred during active infection, with longitudinal follow-up thereafter. Original handling: Estimates of nucleated cell counts were drawn from the amplification of reference gene primers. TCRdb's copy holds only in-frame clones and misses some; the assay was immunoSEQ multiplex PCR. That table gives V, J and clone size, and the DNA gave D and trimming. The sample yields about 220,000 clones, roughly 80% seen once. The CDR3 covers 15 residues. V lost 4 bases, J lost 2 bases, and 15 bases lay in between. CDR1 is SGHTA and CDR2 is FQGTGA in the germline V gene. Material for sequencing was peripheral blood. This sequence was found in a woman between 65 and 79 years old with COVID-19, enrolled during active disease. The chain recombines TRBV7-3 with TRBJ2-7, with a weak D call TRBD2 (5 bases). CDR3 DNA: TGTGCCAGCAGCTACGGGATGACGGGCCCCTACGAGCAGTACTTC. Protein sequence: CASSYGMTGPYEQYF.